This T cell receptor (beta chain) was obtained from a study of blood T cell repertoires in COVID-19. Original processing methods: Reference gene primer amplification yielded estimated nucleated cell counts. Repertoires were generated with immunoSEQ multiplex PCR, while TCRdb's copy carries only in-frame clones and drops some. D and trimming come from the DNA, and the V and J calls and clone size come from that table. Among about 200,000 clones, about 90% were seen once, and the ten largest hold around 2.1%. CDR1 and CDR2 (germline): MNHEY, SVGAGI. CDR3 length: 15 amino acids. Losses at the gene ends were 5 bases for V and 2 bases for J; bases not matched to a gene: 5. Recovered status in Cohort 3 required two negative PCRs, clearance, or symptom resolution.

Sequences were obtained from PBMCs or T cells enriched from blood (not recorded which). The sequence came from a woman aged 30 to 39 who had recovered from COVID-19. This rearrangement joins TRBV6-5 to TRBJ1-2; 10 bases agree with TRBD1. The CDR3 protein is CASSPGTGANYGYTF. DNA for the CDR3: TGTGCCAGCAGTCCCGGGACAGGGGCCAACTATGGCTACACCTTC.